The 19 T cell receptor beta chains in this list originate from one sample, sequenced in a study of cytomegalovirus exposure and HLA in healthy donors. This PCR relied on a set of 60 Vbeta primers and 13 Jbeta primers. Produced via immunoSEQ multiplex PCR; TCRdb's table is partial and in-frame only. The sample shows 150,000 to 200,000 clones, around 78% of them seen only once. The sample consisted of PBMCs. The receptors stem from a man aged 30-40 years in good health and CMV-seronegative.

This clone was seen a single time. The rearrangement uses TRBV2 and TRBJ1-1; tentatively, D is TRBD1 (6 bases). V dropped 7 bases and J dropped 8 bases, with 11 bases sitting between them. The CDR3 loop spans 11 amino acids. CDR1 SNHLY and CDR2 FYNNEI come from the germline V gene. The CDR3, as DNA: TGTGCCAGCACCAAGGGGGTGGAAGCTTTCTTT. Protein: CASTKGVEAFF. The full variable domain, with the rest looked up from reference TRBV2 and TRBJ1-1, is EPEVTQTPSHQVTQMGQEVILRCVPISNHLYFYWYRQILGQKVEFLVSFYNNEISEKSEIFDDQFSVERPDGSNFTLKIRSTKLEDSAMYFCASTKGVEAFFGQGTRLTVV.

The rearrangement joins TRBV11-2 to TRBJ2-7; D perhaps matches TRBD1 (6 bases). The CDR3 is 14 residues long. The V gene's germline CDR1 is SGHAT and CDR2 FQNNGV. Trimming pared 0 bases from V and 4 bases from J, leaving 10 bases between. The CDR3 sequence is CASSLDTGQYEQYF. For the CDR3, the DNA is TGTGCCAGCAGCTTAGATACAGGGCAGTACGAGCAGTACTTC.

This clone occurred once. One end of the junction varies from germline; a read error may be responsible. The chain recombines TRBV6-5 with TRBJ1-1; no clear D gene. The CDR3 consists of 11 residues. Germline loops: CDR1 MNHEY, CDR2 SVGAGI. CDR3 coding DNA: TGTGTCAGCAGTTACGCGGATGAAGCTTTCTTT. Its translation: CVSSYADEAFF.

J is TRBJ2-7 and V is TRBV27, with 10 bases fitting TRBD1. Germline CDR1 and CDR2: MNHEY and SMNVEV (reference sequence). Trimming at V came to 4 bases and at J to 4 bases, leaving 7 bases not matched to a gene. The CDR3 contains 15 residues. CDR3 bases: TGTGCCAGCAGTTCCGCACCGGGACAGGGGTACGAGCAGTACTTC. Amino acid sequence: CASSSAPGQGYEQYF.

J is TRBJ1-1 and V is TRBV5-1, with 7 bases lining up with TRBD1. Losses at the gene ends were 7 bases for V and 0 bases for J; bases not matched to a gene: 9. CDR1 and CDR2 (germline): SGHRS, YFSETQ. This CDR3 has 15 amino acids. CDR3 amino acids: CASYLGDRLNTEAFF. The CDR3 nucleotides are TGCGCCAGCTACCTGGGGGACAGACTGAACACTGAAGCTTTCTTT.

V and J are TRBV6-6 and TRBJ2-3; D is possibly TRBD2 (5 bases). Trimming took off 6 bases at V and 0 bases at J, with 13 bases between the two ends. Germline lookup yields CDR1 MNHNY and CDR2 SVGAGI (reference sequence). This CDR3 spans 15 amino acids. This CDR3 is CASRKVGGSTDTQYF. CDR3 sequence (DNA): TGTGCCAGCAGAAAAGTCGGCGGGAGCACAGATACGCAGTATTTT.

The V and J genes are TRBV6-5 and TRBJ2-7; 8 nucleotides line up with TRBD1. This CDR3 contains 14 residues. The germline V gene encodes CDR1 MNHEY and CDR2 SVGAGI. Trimming at V came to 7 bases and at J to 2 bases, leaving 7 bases not matched to a gene. CDR3 protein: CASTGDRPPYEQYF. The CDR3 DNA is TGTGCCAGCACTGGGGACAGGCCACCCTACGAGCAGTACTTC.

This rearrangement joins TRBV11-1 to TRBJ2-7, with TRBD1 matching over 12 bases. The V segment lost 5 bases and the J segment 2 bases; nucleotides outside the gene matches: 4. Germline CDR1 is SGHAT and CDR2 is FQDESV (reference sequence). The CDR3 contains 15 residues. The CDR3 DNA reads TGTGCCAGCAGCCCGGGACAGGGGGCCCCCTACGAGCAGTACTTC. Residues: CASSPGQGAPYEQYF.

The J gene is TRBJ1-6, the V gene TRBV14, with 10 bases aligning to TRBD1. CDR1 is SGHDN, CDR2 FVKESK, per germline. The CDR3 has 15 amino acids. V was pared by 3 bases and J by 8 bases, with 4 bases of the junction left unmatched. In nucleotides, the CDR3 is TGTGCCAGCAGCCAGTACGGGACAGGGGATTCACCCCTCCACTTT. It is translated as CASSQYGTGDSPLHF.

V gene TRBV28 combines with J gene TRBJ1-1; D not resolved. The CDR3 sequence is 11 residues long. Germline loops: CDR1 MDHEN, CDR2 SYDVKM. The ends were cut back, 7 bases at V and 7 bases at J, with 10 bases in the middle. The CDR3 region is CASKTLFEAFF. The DNA of the CDR3 is TGTGCCAGCAAGACATTATTTGAAGCTTTCTTT.

This clone has just a few counts. The chain has TRBV9 and TRBJ2-7, with TRBD2 identical over 14 bases. CDR3 length: 16 residues. V lost 3 bases and J lost 6; bases outside the gene matches: 8. Germline-derived CDR1 and CDR2 are SGDLS and YYNGEE. The DNA for the CDR3 is TGTGCCAGCAGCGCACCCGGGACTAGCGGGAGTATCGAGCAGTACTTC. Translation gives CASSAPGTSGSIEQYF.

The rearrangement links TRBV7-9 to TRBJ1-1, with D possibly being TRBD1 (5 bases). Per the germline V gene, CDR1 is SEHNR and CDR2 is FQNEAQ (reference sequence). The CDR3 runs 13 residues. V dropped 8 bases and J dropped 11 bases, with 21 bases sitting between them. The CDR3 nucleotides are TGTGCCAGCCTCTACGACCAAGGGGTGAGTGCTTTCTTT. Its translation is CASLYDQGVSAFF.

In DNA, the CDR3 is TGTGCCAGCAGTTTAGGTGGGCTTTGGAATGGCTACACCTTC. The encoded protein is CASSLGGLWNGYTF. The J gene is TRBJ1-2, the V gene TRBV27, with D uncertain. The V gene's germline CDR1 is MNHEY and CDR2 SMNVEV (reference sequence). Trimming removed 2 bases at V and 6 bases at J, with 13 bases between. The CDR3 has 14 amino acids.

This chain connects TRBV9 to TRBJ2-5; D possibly corresponds to TRBD2 (6 bases). Germline loops: CDR1 SGDLS, CDR2 YYNGEE. This CDR3 has 15 residues. The V end was cut by 4 bases, the J end by 3 bases, with 16 bases between. CDR3 sequence: CASSRSGRGEETQYF. CDR3 DNA: TGTGCCAGCAGCCGTAGCGGCCGCGGAGAAGAGACCCAGTACTTC.

This clone has a single count. V gene TRBV7-3 combines with J gene TRBJ2-3, with D possibly TRBD2 on 9 matching bases. The length of the CDR3 is 17 residues. The ends were cut back, 6 bases at V and 2 bases at J, with 21 bases in the middle. CDR1 is SGHTA, CDR2 FQGTGA, per germline. The CDR3 DNA reads TGTGCCAGCAGTTCAAGCGGGGGGCAGGGGGCCACAGATACGCAGTATTTT. Its protein product is CASSSSGGQGATDTQYF.

The chain employs TRBV7-9 and TRBJ2-7, with D unresolved. V lost 5 bases, J lost 0 bases, and 11 bases lay in between. The CDR3 totals 14 residues. Germline V gene data show CDR1 as SEHNR and CDR2 as FQNEAQ (reference sequence). CDR3 protein: CASSKSTLSYEQYF. CDR3 DNA sequence: TGTGCCAGCAGCAAAAGCACTCTCTCCTACGAGCAGTACTTC. Looking up the rest from reference TRBV7-9 and TRBJ2-7 gives the full variable domain: DTGVSQNPRHKITKRGQNVTFRCDPISEHNRLYWYRQTLGQGPEFLTYFQNEAQLEKSRLLSDRFSAERPKGSFSTLEIQRTEQGDSAMYLCASSKSTLSYEQYFGPGTRLTVT.

The rearrangement links TRBV5-1 to TRBJ2-7, with a possible D match to TRBD1 (5 bases). Germline-derived CDR1 and CDR2 are SGHRS and YFSETQ. The CDR3 has 15 amino acids. V dropped 0 bases and J dropped 6 bases, with 16 bases sitting between them. The CDR3 sequence is CASSLAGRAPGEQYF. As DNA, the CDR3 is TGCGCCAGCAGCTTGGCCGGCAGGGCCCCGGGCGAGCAGTACTTC.

The chain couples TRBV7-2 to TRBJ2-1; 10 positions match TRBD2. V shed 5 bases, J shed 9 bases, and the junction held 7 bases outside the gene matches. The CDR3 runs 14 residues. CDR1 and CDR2 (germline): SGHTA, FQGNSA. The CDR3 protein is CASSKLAGSREQFF. The CDR3 nucleotides are TGTGCCAGCAGCAAACTAGCGGGAAGCCGTGAGCAGTTCTTC.

This clone was detected only a few times. The chain uses TRBV2 and TRBJ2-7; 9 nucleotides match TRBD1. The CDR3 is 15 amino acids. V was pared by 3 bases and J by 4 bases, with 7 bases of the junction left unmatched. Looked up from germline, CDR1 is SNHLY and CDR2 is FYNNEI. CDR3 bases: TGTGCCAGCAGTGATGACAGGGGGACCTTTTACGAGCAGTACTTC. As protein: CASSDDRGTFYEQYF.